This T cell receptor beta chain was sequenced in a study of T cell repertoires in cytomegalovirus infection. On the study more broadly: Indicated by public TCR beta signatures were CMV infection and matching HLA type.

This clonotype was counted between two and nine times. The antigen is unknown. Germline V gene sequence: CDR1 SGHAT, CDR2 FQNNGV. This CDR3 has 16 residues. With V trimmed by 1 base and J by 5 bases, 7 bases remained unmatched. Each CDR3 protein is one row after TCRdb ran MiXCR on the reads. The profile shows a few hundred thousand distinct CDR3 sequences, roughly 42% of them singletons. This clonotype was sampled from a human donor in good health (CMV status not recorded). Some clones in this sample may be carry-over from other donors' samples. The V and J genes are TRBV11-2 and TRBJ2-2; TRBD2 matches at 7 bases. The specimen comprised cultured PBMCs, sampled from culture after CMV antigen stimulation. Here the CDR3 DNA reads TGTGCCAGCAGCTTAGTAGGGACTACTAGAACCGGGGAGCTGTTTTTT. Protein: CASSLVGTTRTGELFF.